This T cell receptor beta chain came from a study of cytomegalovirus exposure and HLA in healthy donors. Background on the study: Earlier findings included approximately 120 million unique TCR beta sequences obtained from about 179 million T cells. Early release data held around 82 million unique TCRs from HLA-typed donors. Study conclusions and caveats: A later analysis reportedly identified an Asian-associated ancestry cluster as carrying fewer N-insertions than the roughly 670-donor mean. As a later analysis showed, several of the most significant clusters appeared to be linked to common viral pathogens.

The CDR3 contains 14 residues. Deletions cut 8 bases from V and 2 bases from J, with 15 bases between. The germline CDR1 and CDR2 sequences are MRHNA and SNTAGT. PCR used 60 Vbeta primers and 13 Jbeta primers. The data were produced by immunoSEQ multiplex PCR, yet TCRdb's version contains in-frame clones alone and is incomplete. Listed are some 130,000 clones; under 2% falls within the top ten. On this clone: Its target is unknown.

This TCR came from a woman in her thirties or forties in good health and CMV-seropositive. Source material: PBMCs. J is TRBJ1-2 and V is TRBV6-4, with D possibly TRBD1 on 6 matching bases. CDR3 loop: CASLGRGANYGYTF. DNA of the CDR3: TGTGCCAGCCTGGGGCGGGGGGCCAACTATGGCTACACCTTC.